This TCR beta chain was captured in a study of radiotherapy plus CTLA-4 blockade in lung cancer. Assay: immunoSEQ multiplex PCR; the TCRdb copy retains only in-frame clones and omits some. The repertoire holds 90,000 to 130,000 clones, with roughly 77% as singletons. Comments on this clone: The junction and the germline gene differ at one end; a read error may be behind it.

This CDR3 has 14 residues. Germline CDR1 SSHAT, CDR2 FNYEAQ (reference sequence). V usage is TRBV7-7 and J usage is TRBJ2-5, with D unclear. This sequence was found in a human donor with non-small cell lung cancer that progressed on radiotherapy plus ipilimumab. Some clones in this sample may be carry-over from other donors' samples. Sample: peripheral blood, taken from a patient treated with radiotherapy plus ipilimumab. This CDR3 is CASSLLFPPETQYF. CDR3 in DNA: TGTGCTAGCAGCTTACTTTTTCCACCGGAGACCCAGTACTTC.